The 13 T cell receptor beta chains below were found in one sample sequenced in a study of shared clonotypes between healthy human individuals. The assay was immunoSEQ multiplex PCR, and TCRdb's table has in-frame clones only and misses some. The sample contains around 1.1 million clones, approximately 80% of which appear only once. Material for sequencing was memory CD4+ T cells from PBMCs. Indicated subset: CD45RA-negative fraction. The receptors were sampled from a man in his late teens or twenties in good health. Some clones in this sample may be carry-over from other donors' samples.

The chain links TRBV18 to TRBJ2-7, with 11 nucleotides matching TRBD2. Germline trimming cut 3 bases from V and 5 bases from J; bases unmatched to any gene: 0. Germline assignment: CDR1 KGHSH and CDR2 LQKENI. CDR3 length equals 13 residues. CDR3 DNA: TGTGCCAGCTCACCGGGACTAGCGGACGAGCAGTACTTC. Translated: CASSPGLADEQYF.

The chain joins TRBV5-1 to TRBJ1-6; maybe TRBD1 (6 bases). CDR3 length: 17 residues. Germline CDR1 reads SGHRS; CDR2 reads YFSETQ. Trimming removed 4 bases from V and 0 bases from J, with 14 bases in between. The CDR3 region has the DNA TGCGCCAGCAGCCCAATGGACAGAAGCTCCTATAATTCACCCCTCCACTTT. It encodes CASSPMDRSSYNSPLHF.

V is TRBV6-1 and J is TRBJ2-3; D not resolved. Germline assignment: CDR1 MNHNS and CDR2 SASEGT. The CDR3 has 11 residues. Trimming cost V 1 base and J 6 bases, with 2 bases left between them. Here the CDR3 DNA reads TGTGCCAGCAGTGAAGTGGATACGCAGTATTTT. It specifies CASSEVDTQYF.

The chain recombines TRBV6-1 with TRBJ1-3; possibly TRBD1 for D (5 bases). The CDR3 loop spans 15 amino acids. The germline V gene encodes CDR1 MNHNS and CDR2 SASEGT. The V and J ends lost 4 bases and 0 bases respectively, with 10 bases between them. CDR3 sequence (DNA): TGTGCCAGCAGTGGAGGGACCGGCTCTGGAAACACCATATATTTT. It yields the protein CASSGGTGSGNTIYF.

The chain combines TRBV5-1 with TRBJ1-2, with a weak D call TRBD1 (5 bases). CDR1 is SGHRS, CDR2 YFSETQ, per germline. The CDR3 is 15 residues long. Trimming cost V 4 bases and J 4 bases, with 17 bases left between them. The CDR3 reads CASSLGTPRGYGYTF. DNA of the CDR3: TGCGCCAGCAGCCTCGGGACCCCACGAGGCTATGGCTACACCTTC.

V and J are TRBV28 and TRBJ1-2, with 11 bases that match TRBD1. The CDR3 length is 16 residues. Germline V gene lookup returns CDR1 MDHEN and CDR2 SYDVKM. The V and J ends lost 7 bases and 1 base, in that order; junction bases with no gene match: 8. As DNA, the CDR3 is TGTGCCAGCAAGGACAGGGGGCGCGGGTTTAACTATGGCTACACCTTC. Its translation: CASKDRGRGFNYGYTF.

The chain has TRBV5-1 and TRBJ1-1, with 9 nucleotides matching TRBD1. The J segment lost 4 bases and the V segment lost 3 bases, leaving 7 bases of the junction unmatched. Germline V gene lookup returns CDR1 SGHRS and CDR2 YFSETQ. The CDR3 covers 15 residues. The CDR3 sequence is CASSSSRDRATEAFF. Here the CDR3 DNA reads TGCGCCAGCAGCTCGTCCCGGGACAGGGCCACTGAAGCTTTCTTT.

The rearrangement joins TRBV19 to TRBJ1-5; no definite D call. The CDR3 consists of 12 residues. V was cut by 4 bases and J by 6 bases, with 7 bases left in between. CDR1 and CDR2 from the germline V gene are LNHDA and SQIVND (reference sequence). CDR3: CASSRTIQPQHF. Here the CDR3 DNA reads TGTGCCAGTAGTAGAACGATTCAGCCCCAGCATTTT.

The J gene is TRBJ1-4, the V gene TRBV28, with a possible D match to TRBD1 (6 bases). This CDR3 is 14 amino acids long. The germline V gene has CDR1 MDHEN and CDR2 SYDVKM. V shed 3 bases and J shed 7 bases, with 12 bases lying between them. The CDR3 reads CASSFPGGLEKLFF. The CDR3 DNA follows: TGTGCCAGCAGTTTCCCTGGGGGCCTTGAAAAACTGTTTTTT. Full variable domain (missing parts from reference TRBV28 and TRBJ1-4): DVKVTQSSRYLVKRTGEKVFLECVQDMDHENMFWYRQDPGLGLRLIYFSYDVKMKEKGDIPEGYSVSREKKERFSLILESASTNQTSMYLCASSFPGGLEKLFFGSGTQLSVL.

A remark on this clone: Distinct nucleotide sequences in the sample also encode this CDR3. This sequence joins TRBV7-2 and TRBJ2-7, with TRBD2 matching 9 bases. Germline assignment: CDR1 SGHTA and CDR2 FQGNSA. The length of the CDR3 is 15 residues. V shed 5 bases, J shed 2 bases, and the junction held 7 bases outside the gene matches. The CDR3 region is CASSAGLALTYEQYF. CDR3 DNA sequence: TGTGCCAGCAGCGCGGGACTAGCCCTAACCTACGAGCAGTACTTC.

With regard to this clone: A clone one base away is much larger, so this may be a read error. Other DNA sequences in this specimen translate into the identical CDR3. The V and J genes are TRBV4-3 and TRBJ1-2; TRBD1 aligns across 9 bases. The CDR3 contains 13 residues. J gave up 7 bases and V 5 bases, and 5 bases lay outside the gene matches. CDR1 and CDR2 from the germline V gene are LGHNA and YSLEER. The CDR3 nucleotides are TGCGCCAGCAGCGGGGGACAGGGCCTTGGCTACACCTTC. Its protein product is CASSGGQGLGYTF.

As for this clone: Distinct nucleotide sequences in the sample also encode this CDR3. The chain combines TRBV28 with TRBJ1-2; D unclear. The germline CDR1 and CDR2 sequences are MDHEN and SYDVKM. The V end lost 6 bases, the J end lost 8 bases, and 10 bases lay between the germline ends. The CDR3 is 11 residues long. The CDR3 protein is CASSLSRGYTF. Written as DNA, the CDR3 is TGTGCCAGCAGCCTCTCTCGGGGCTACACCTTC.

CDR3: CSVGRTDYGYTF. The CDR3 DNA reads TGCAGCGTTGGGCGGACAGACTATGGCTACACCTTC. The V and J genes are TRBV29-1 and TRBJ1-2; the D gene is possibly TRBD1 (6 bases). In germline, CDR1 is SQVTM, CDR2 ANQGSEA. CDR3 size: 12 residues. Trimming removed 4 bases from V and 3 bases from J, with 9 bases in between.